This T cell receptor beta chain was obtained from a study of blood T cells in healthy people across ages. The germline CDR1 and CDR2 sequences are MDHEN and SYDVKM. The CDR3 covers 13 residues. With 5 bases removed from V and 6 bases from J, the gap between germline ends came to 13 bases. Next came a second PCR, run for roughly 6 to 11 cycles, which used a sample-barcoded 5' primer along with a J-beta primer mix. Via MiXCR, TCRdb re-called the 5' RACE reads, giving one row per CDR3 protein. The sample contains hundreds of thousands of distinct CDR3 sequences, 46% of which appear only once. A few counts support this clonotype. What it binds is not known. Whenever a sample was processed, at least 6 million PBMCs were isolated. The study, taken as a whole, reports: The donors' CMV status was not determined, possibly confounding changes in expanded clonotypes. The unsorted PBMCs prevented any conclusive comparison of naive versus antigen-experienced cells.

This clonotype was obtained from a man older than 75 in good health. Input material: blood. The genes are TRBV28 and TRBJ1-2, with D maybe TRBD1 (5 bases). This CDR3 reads CASSISWGDGYTF. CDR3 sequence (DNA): TGTGCCAGCAGTATATCTTGGGGGGATGGCTACACCTTC.